The entry below gives a single T cell receptor beta chain sequence along with its context. Its binding antigen is unknown. Qualities for individual bases were not recorded, and no much larger clone is one base off. Graves' hyperthyroidism was defined as stable when no progression to ophthalmopathy occurred over 18 months of follow-up. Hyperthyroidism patients were newly diagnosed, with disease duration under 2 months, and aged 18 to 65 years. Patients with uncontrolled infections, other autoimmune diseases, pregnancy or lactation were excluded. Diagnoses were established on the basis of clinical symptoms, serum thyroxine and TRAb, thyroid ultrasound, and orbital computed tomography. Ficoll-Paque density gradient centrifugation was used to isolate PBMCs from approximately 11 ml of fresh peripheral blood. Total RNA was extracted with Trizol reagent, and quality was checked on an Agilent 2100 Bioanalyzer.

V and J are truncated by 5 bases and 4 bases respectively, leaving an intervening sequence of 15 bases. The germline V gene provides CDR1 SGHTA and CDR2 FQGNSA. Measured from the cysteine to the phenylalanine, the CDR3 is 15 residues long. The retained sequence is limited to the CDR3, 45 bases, with the frame set at the first base. The data are from a study of T cells in Graves' hyperthyroidism and ophthalmopathy (dated by TCRdb to between 2018 and 2021). The study in broad terms: Peripheral blood samples were taken at the time of initial diagnosis, prior to any treatment. Once sampling was done, hyperthyroidism patients were given methimazole at a starting dose of 30 mg daily, whereas ophthalmopathy patients were given high-dose intravenous methylprednisolone. Prospective prediction of ophthalmopathy was tested in an independent validation cohort of approximately 19 hyperthyroidism patients and 17 patients who later progressed to ophthalmopathy. According to the paper, TCR Vbeta CDR3 sequencing was carried out on over 130 peripheral blood samples, which came from fewer than 50 ophthalmopathy, around 75 hyperthyroidism and some 17 progressor patients. TCR V-J signatures able to tell the groups apart were searched for in a discovery cohort of 100 patients, of whom more than 40 had Graves' ophthalmopathy and some 60 had stable Graves' hyperthyroidism. Thyroid tissue and blood T-cell repertoires from six Graves' hyperthyroidism patients were also compared in the study. The 100 discovery patients were randomly divided into training and test sets at a 7:3 ratio. General study outcomes and caveats: A model built on a 13 V-J signature distinguished ophthalmopathy from stable hyperthyroidism, reaching around 90% sensitivity and around 81% specificity in cross-validation and 80%/75% in testing. Sample size was not statistically predetermined, and blinding of investigators to group allocation was not performed. During validation, the model predicted progression to ophthalmopathy a median of around 7 months ahead of onset, with almost 71% sensitivity and 72.22% specificity. Most expanded thyroid clonotypes (frequency above 0.001) were also found in blood, which suggests that blood repertoires may mirror thyroid immune responses.

The TCR beta CDR3 regions were amplified from the RNA transcripts. A first-round RT-PCR of the TCR CDR3 used the HTBI primer set with the Qiagen OneStep RT-PCR kit. The libraries were constructed in a second round of multiplex PCR and then size-selected and purified. The libraries were sequenced on an Illumina HiSeq2000 using paired-end 100 bp reads. The original pipeline was this. Raw data were processed with SOAPnuke, discarding reads with adapters, uncalled bases, mean Phred below 15, or no exact constant-primer or identifier match. High-quality paired reads were merged with COPE v1.2.5, and unique nucleotide sequences were defined as clonotypes. MiTCR v1.1 was used to align clonotypes to the IMGT TRBV, TRBD and TRBJ reference segments. The analysis was restricted to V-J combinations with a frequency above 0.0001, which together covered just over 98% of the repertoires. The TCS score was defined as the ratio of F50 (clonal expansion) to E x V (chaos), calculated using BLOSUM62-based TCRdist between CDR3 peptides within each V-J. Welch's t-statistics and random forest reduced 450 to 600 V-J features to 13, which were used in a naive Bayes classifier (R e1071). In-frame beta chains were kept once TCRdb had trimmed the public reads at Q25 with fastp and called clones with MiXCR. Entries are consolidated by CDR3 protein sequence, retaining the most common genes and DNA. The V and J calls reflect TCRdb's pipeline rather than the authors' work. The sample includes 540,000 or so distinct CDR3 sequences, with around a sixth observed a single time. The ten largest account for under 8% of the sample.

Recombination connected TRBV7-2 to TRBJ1-5, with an unclear D gene assignment. The clonotype comes from a woman in her twenties or thirties with Graves' hyperthyroidism. The specimen was blood. The DNA is as follows: TGTGCCAGCAGCAAAGGAGATGAGGAGAATCAGCCCCAGCATTTT. This yields the protein CASSKGDEENQPQHF.